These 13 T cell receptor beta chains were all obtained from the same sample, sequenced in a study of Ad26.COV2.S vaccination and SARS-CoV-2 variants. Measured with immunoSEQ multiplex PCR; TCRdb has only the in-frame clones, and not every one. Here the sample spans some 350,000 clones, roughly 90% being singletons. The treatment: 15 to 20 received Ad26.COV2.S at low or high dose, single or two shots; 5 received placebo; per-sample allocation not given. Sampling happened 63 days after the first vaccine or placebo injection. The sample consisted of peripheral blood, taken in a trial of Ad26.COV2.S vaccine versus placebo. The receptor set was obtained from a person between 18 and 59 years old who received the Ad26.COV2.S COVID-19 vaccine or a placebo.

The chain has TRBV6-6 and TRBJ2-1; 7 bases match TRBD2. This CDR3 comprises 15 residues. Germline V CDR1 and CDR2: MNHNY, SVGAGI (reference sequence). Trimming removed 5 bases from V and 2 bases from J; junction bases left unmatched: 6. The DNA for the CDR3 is TGTGCCAGCAGTCTCAGCGGGGACCCCTACAATGAGCAGTTCTTC. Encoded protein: CASSLSGDPYNEQFF.

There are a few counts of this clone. The CDR3 spells CASSYYLEGSYEQYF. In DNA, the CDR3 is TGTGCCAGCAGTTACTACCTGGAGGGATCCTACGAGCAGTACTTC. V gene TRBV6-5 combines with J gene TRBJ2-7, with D possibly matching TRBD2 (6 bases). Germline values: CDR1 MNHEY, CDR2 SVGAGI. The CDR3 length is 15 residues. The ends were cut back, 1 base at V and 1 base at J, with 11 bases in the middle.

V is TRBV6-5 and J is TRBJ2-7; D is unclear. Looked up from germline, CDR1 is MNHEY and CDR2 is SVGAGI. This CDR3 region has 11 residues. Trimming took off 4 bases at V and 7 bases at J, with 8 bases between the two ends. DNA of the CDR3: TGTGCCAGCAGTTCCCCCCGAGAGCAGTACTTC. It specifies CASSSPREQYF.

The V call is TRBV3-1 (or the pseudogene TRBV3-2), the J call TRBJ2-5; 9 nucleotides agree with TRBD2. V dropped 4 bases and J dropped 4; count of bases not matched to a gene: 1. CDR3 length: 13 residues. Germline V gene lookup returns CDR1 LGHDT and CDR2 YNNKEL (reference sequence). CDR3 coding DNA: TGTGCCAGCAGCCGGACTAGCGCAGAGACCCAGTACTTC. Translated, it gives CASSRTSAETQYF.

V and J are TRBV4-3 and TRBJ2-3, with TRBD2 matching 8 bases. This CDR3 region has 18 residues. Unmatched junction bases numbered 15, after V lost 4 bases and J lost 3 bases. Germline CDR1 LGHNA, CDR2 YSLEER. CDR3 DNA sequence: TGCGCCAGCAGCCGACTTCCTCACGGGGGGGCGAGGACAGATACGCAGTATTTT. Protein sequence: CASSRLPHGGARTDTQYF.

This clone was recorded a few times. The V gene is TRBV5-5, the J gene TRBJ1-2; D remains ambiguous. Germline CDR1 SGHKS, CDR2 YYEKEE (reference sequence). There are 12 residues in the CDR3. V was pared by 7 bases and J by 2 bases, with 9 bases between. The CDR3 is CASFGMNYGYTF. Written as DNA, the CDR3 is TGTGCCAGCTTCGGGATGAACTATGGCTACACCTTC. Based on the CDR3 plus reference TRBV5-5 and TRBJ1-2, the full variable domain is DAGVTQSPTHLIKTRGQQVTLRCSPISGHKSVSWYQQVLGQGPQFIFQYYEKEERGRGNFPDRFSARQFPNYSSELNVNALLLGDSALYLCASFGMNYGYTFGSGTRLTVV.

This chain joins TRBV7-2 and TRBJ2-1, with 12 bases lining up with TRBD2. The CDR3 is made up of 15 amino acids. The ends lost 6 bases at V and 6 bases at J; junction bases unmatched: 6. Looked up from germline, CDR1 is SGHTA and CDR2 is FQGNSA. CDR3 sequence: CASSPTSGSGNEQFF. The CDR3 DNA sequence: TGTGCCAGCAGTCCGACTAGCGGGAGCGGCAATGAGCAGTTCTTC.

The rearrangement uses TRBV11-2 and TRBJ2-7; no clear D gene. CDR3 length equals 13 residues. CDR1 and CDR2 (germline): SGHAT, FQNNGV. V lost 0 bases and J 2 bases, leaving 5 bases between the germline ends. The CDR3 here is CASSLDPAYEQYF. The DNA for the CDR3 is TGTGCCAGCAGCTTAGATCCCGCCTACGAGCAGTACTTC.

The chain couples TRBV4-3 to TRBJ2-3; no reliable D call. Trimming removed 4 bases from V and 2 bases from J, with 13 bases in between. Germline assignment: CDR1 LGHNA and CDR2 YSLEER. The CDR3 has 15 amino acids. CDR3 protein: CASSPQRRTTDTQYF. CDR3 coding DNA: TGCGCCAGCAGCCCCCAGAGACGGACCACAGATACGCAGTATTTT.

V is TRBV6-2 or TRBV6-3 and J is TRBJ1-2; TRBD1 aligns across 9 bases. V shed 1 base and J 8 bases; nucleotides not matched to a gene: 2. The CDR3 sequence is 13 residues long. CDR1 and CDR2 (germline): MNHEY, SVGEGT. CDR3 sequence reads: CASSYWDRVGYTF. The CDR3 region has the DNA TGTGCCAGCAGTTACTGGGACAGGGTCGGCTACACCTTC.

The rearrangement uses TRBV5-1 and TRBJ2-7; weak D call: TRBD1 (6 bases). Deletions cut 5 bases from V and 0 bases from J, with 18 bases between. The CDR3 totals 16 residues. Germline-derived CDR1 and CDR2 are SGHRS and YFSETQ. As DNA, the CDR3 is TGCGCCAGCAGTTCACTACAGGGTTATCCCTCCTACGAGCAGTACTTC. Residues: CASSSLQGYPSYEQYF.

CDR3 protein: CASSLGQGDEKLFF. For the CDR3, the DNA is TGTGCCAGCAGCCTAGGGCAGGGGGATGAAAAACTGTTTTTT. The V and J genes are TRBV2 and TRBJ1-4, with TRBD1 matching over 7 bases. Looked up from germline, CDR1 is SNHLY and CDR2 is FYNNEI. With 6 bases clipped from V and 6 bases from J, the junction kept 7 bases outside the gene matches. This CDR3 contains 14 residues.

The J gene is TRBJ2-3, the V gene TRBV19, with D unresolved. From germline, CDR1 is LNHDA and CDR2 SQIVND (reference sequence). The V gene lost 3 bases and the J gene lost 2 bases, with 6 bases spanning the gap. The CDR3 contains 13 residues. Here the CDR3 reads CASSILITDTQYF. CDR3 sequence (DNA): TGTGCCAGTAGTATCCTTATCACAGATACGCAGTATTTT.